Below, 17 T cell receptor beta chains from the same sample are listed, as sequenced in a study of T cell changes during pregnancy in multiple sclerosis. Libraries were prepared by immunoSEQ multiplex PCR; TCRdb keeps only in-frame clonotypes and omits some of them. This sample carries about 30,000 clones, roughly 89% of them seen once, and the ten largest clones take 0.5% to 0.65%. This material consisted of CD4+ T cells from peripheral blood mononuclear cells, taken in the third trimester of pregnancy. These receptors were taken from a female donor in good health, enrolled as a control in a pregnancy study.

This chain connects TRBV15 to TRBJ2-7; 8 bases align to TRBD1. The J segment lost 2 bases and the V segment lost 1 base, leaving 4 bases of the junction unmatched. The CDR3 is 15 amino acids. The V gene's germline CDR1 is LNHNV and CDR2 YYDKDF (reference sequence). The CDR3 DNA sequence: TGTGCCACCAGCAGAGGGACAGGGAGTACCTACGAGCAGTACTTC. It codes for CATSRGTGSTYEQYF.

The chain recombines TRBV27 with TRBJ2-5, with D possibly matching TRBD1 (5 bases). Germline-derived CDR1 and CDR2 are MNHEY and SMNVEV (reference sequence). V was pared by 10 bases and J by 2 bases, with 23 bases between. CDR3 length equals 16 residues. The CDR3 nucleotides are TGTGCCACCCAATGGACGGCAGGGAACGGGCAAGAGACCCAGTACTTC. This gives the protein CATQWTAGNGQETQYF.

The chain couples TRBV7-2 to TRBJ1-5, with 8 nucleotides matching TRBD1. Germline lookup yields CDR1 SGHTA and CDR2 FQGNSA. This CDR3 comprises 16 residues. The ends lost 1 base at V and 1 base at J; junction bases unmatched: 3. The CDR3 loop is CASSLETGASNQPQHF. The CDR3, as DNA: TGTGCCAGCAGCTTAGAGACAGGGGCCAGCAATCAGCCCCAGCATTTT.

The chain combines TRBV19 with TRBJ1-5; TRBD1 matches 10 bases. The CDR3 contains 14 residues. Per germline, CDR1 LNHDA and CDR2 SQIVND (reference sequence). Unmatched junction bases numbered 5, after V lost 9 bases and J lost 3 bases. This chain's CDR3 is CASRGQGTNQPQHF. CDR3 nucleotides: TGTGCCAGCAGGGGACAGGGGACCAATCAGCCCCAGCATTTT.

V and J are TRBV11-3 and TRBJ1-1; D gene uncertain. The CDR3 covers 15 residues. Germline V lookup: CDR1 SGHNT, CDR2 YENEEA. Trimming cost V 0 bases and J 6 bases, with 14 bases left between them. The CDR3 region is CASSLEALSGSEAFF. The CDR3 bases are TGTGCCAGCAGCTTAGAAGCCCTAAGCGGATCTGAAGCTTTCTTT.

The rearrangement links TRBV7-6 to TRBJ2-7; weak D call: TRBD2 (6 bases). CDR3 length: 15 residues. Germline loops: CDR1 SGHVS, CDR2 FNYEAQ. The V and J ends lost 5 bases and 1 base respectively, with 15 bases between them. The CDR3 nucleotides are TGTGCCAGCAGCATTGGGACTGGCGGTTCCTACGAGCAGTACTTC. Protein product: CASSIGTGGSYEQYF.

Only one count was recorded for this clone. This chain links TRBV9 with TRBJ1-4; 7 bases align to TRBD1. The V segment lost 3 bases and the J segment 5 bases; nucleotides outside the gene matches: 25. The CDR3 is 21 residues long. CDR1 is SGDLS and CDR2 is YYNGEE in the germline V gene. The CDR3 spells CASSAPRQGPVSKTQNEKLFF. CDR3 nucleotides: TGTGCCAGCAGCGCCCCGAGACAGGGTCCTGTAAGCAAGACCCAAAATGAAAAACTGTTTTTT.

This chain uses TRBV14 with TRBJ2-1, with TRBD2 as a possible D gene (5 bases). Germline V CDR1 and CDR2: SGHDN, FVKESK. V was clipped by 0 bases and J by 12 bases, with 12 bases between them. CDR3 size: 13 residues. Here the CDR3 DNA reads TGTGCCAGCAGCCAAGAAACGGGGATCACGCAGTTCTTC. This sequence encodes CASSQETGITQFF.

The V gene is TRBV11-2, the J gene TRBJ1-1; TRBD1 agrees at 8 bases. Trimming at V came to 4 bases and at J to 4 bases, leaving 5 bases not matched to a gene. Per the germline V gene, CDR1 is SGHAT and CDR2 is FQNNGV. The CDR3 consists of 14 residues. CDR3 protein: CASSSQQGGTEAFF. CDR3 DNA: TGTGCCAGCAGCTCTCAACAGGGGGGCACTGAAGCTTTCTTT.

The chain recombines TRBV30 with TRBJ2-5; 7 nucleotides align to TRBD2. Germline CDR1 GTSNPN, CDR2 SVGIG (reference sequence). V shed 7 bases, J shed 3 bases, and the junction held 11 bases outside the gene matches. The CDR3 contains 14 residues. CDR3 nucleotides: TGTGCCTCGGGTTGGGGACTAAGGGAAGAGACCCAGTACTTC. It codes for CASGWGLREETQYF.

The rearrangement uses TRBV2 and TRBJ2-1; TRBD2 matches 9 bases. V was pared by 4 bases and J by 4 bases, with 8 bases of the junction left unmatched. The V gene's germline CDR1 is SNHLY and CDR2 FYNNEI. The CDR3 runs to 16 residues. DNA of the CDR3: TGTGCCAGCAGTGGACCGACTAGCGGCAGATACAATGAGCAGTTCTTC. Protein sequence: CASSGPTSGRYNEQFF.

The chain employs TRBV7-2 and TRBJ2-5; D ambiguous. Judging by the DNA end, TRBJ2-7 fits better; the J call may be wrong. CDR1 SGHTA and CDR2 FQGNSA come from the germline V gene. This CDR3 contains 12 residues. The CDR3 region is CASSLALNEQYF. Here the CDR3 DNA reads TGTGCCAGCAGCTTAGCCCTTAACGAGCAGTACTTC.

The genes are TRBV25-1 and TRBJ2-5, with a possible D match to TRBD2 (5 bases). Germline-derived CDR1 and CDR2 are MGHDK and SYGVNS. The V end lost 4 bases, the J end lost 4 bases, and 16 bases lay between the germline ends. The CDR3 is made up of 15 amino acids. In nucleotides, the CDR3 is TGTGCCAGCAGTGCACCCCTCCCCCGGGGAGAGACCCAGTACTTC. Its protein product is CASSAPLPRGETQYF.

The chain has TRBV18 and TRBJ1-4, with 7 nucleotides matching TRBD1. Trimming removed 2 bases from V and 4 bases from J; junction bases left unmatched: 4. Per germline, CDR1 KGHSH and CDR2 LQKENI. This CDR3 has 15 amino acids. CDR3 loop: CASSPRTGDNEKLFF. In DNA, the CDR3 is TGTGCCAGCTCACCAAGGACAGGAGATAATGAAAAACTGTTTTTT.

The chain carries TRBV7-9 and TRBJ2-4; 9 bases line up with TRBD1. The V and J ends lost 1 base and 8 bases, in that order; junction bases with no gene match: 12. Germline CDR1 SEHNR, CDR2 FQNEAQ (reference sequence). The CDR3 length is 17 residues. The CDR3 region has the DNA TGTGCCAGCAGCTTAGATTCGGCACAGGGGGCGCGATACATTCAGTACTTC. Translation gives CASSLDSAQGARYIQYF.

V gene TRBV5-5 combines with J gene TRBJ2-1, with 7 bases identical to TRBD2. The CDR3 length is 15 residues. Germline-derived CDR1 and CDR2 are SGHKS and YYEKEE (reference sequence). V was clipped by 0 bases and J by 2 bases; unmatched bases: 2. In nucleotides, the CDR3 is TGTGCCAGCAGCTTGGGACTAGCCCCCTACAATGAGCAGTTCTTC. The encoded protein is CASSLGLAPYNEQFF.

The chain combines TRBV18 with TRBJ2-4; weak D call: TRBD2 (6 bases). V lost 2 bases and J 4 bases, leaving 12 bases between the germline ends. CDR1 and CDR2 from the germline V gene are KGHSH and LQKENI. This CDR3 contains 15 residues. DNA for the CDR3: TGTGCCAGCTCACCAACCCCGGGGACTAAAAACATTCAGTACTTC. Protein sequence: CASSPTPGTKNIQYF.